A selection of T cell receptor beta chains follows, all from one sample in a study of blood T cell repertoires in COVID-19. Libraries were prepared by immunoSEQ multiplex PCR; TCRdb keeps only in-frame clonotypes and omits some of them. Altogether around 17,000 clones are present, around 89% being singletons, with the ten largest covering roughly 12%. Sequencing was done on a sample of peripheral blood. These receptors originate from a human donor in a cohort sampled during active COVID-19. CDR3s include the opening cysteine and the closing phenylalanine or tryptophan. A D gene is named only where the DNA matches it firmly. Some rows have no size entry. The others give once, few or many, or a class for an expanded clone.

v_call,j_call,d_call,clone_size,cdr3_nt,cdr3_aa
TRBV2,TRBJ1-4,-,-,TGTGCCAGCAGTGAAGCTGGAGGGCCAACTAATGAAAAACTGTTTTTT,CASSEAGGPTNEKLFF
TRBV10-1,TRBJ1-1,-,-,TGCGCCAGCAGTGAGTCGATGGGGCCCTACACTGAAGCTTTCTTT,CASSESMGPYTEAFF
TRBV6-2/TRBV6-3,TRBJ1-2,TRBD1,once,TGTGCCAGCAGTTACGCAAGAGGGGGCGGCTATGGCTACACCTTC,CASSYARGGGYGYTF
TRBV7-2,TRBJ1-5,TRBD1,once,TGTGCCAGCAGCTCGCAGGGGGCCAATCAGCCCCAGCATTTT,CASSSQGANQPQHF
TRBV7-6,TRBJ2-2,TRBD2,-,TGTGCCAGCAGCCCAACTAGCGGGGGGGCTCTCGGGGAGCTGTTTTTT,CASSPTSGGALGELFF
TRBV19,TRBJ1-1,-,-,TGTGCCAGTACCCCGCCCCCCAGGAACACTGAAGCTTTCTTT,CASTPPPRNTEAFF
TRBV4-2,TRBJ2-1,-,once,TGTGCCAGCAGCCAAGAGCAGGGGAGCTCCTACAATGAGCAGTTCTTC,CASSQEQGSSYNEQFF
TRBV28,TRBJ1-1,TRBD1,-,TGTGCCAGCAGTATGACAGGGGAGGACACTGAAGCTTTCTTT,CASSMTGEDTEAFF
TRBV7-8,TRBJ2-1,-,-,TGTGCCAGCAGCCCTATGCTCTACTCCTACAATGAGCAGTTCTTC,CASSPMLYSYNEQFF
TRBV7-9,TRBJ1-4,-,-,TGTGCCAGCAGCTCATCAGGGGACCCGAATGAAAAACTGTTTTTT,CASSSSGDPNEKLFF
TRBV13,TRBJ1-1,TRBD1,-,TGTGCCAGCAGCTCCATAGGATCCTACAGGGGTGGAGACACTGAAGCTTTCTTT,CASSSIGSYRGGDTEAFF
TRBV6-5,TRBJ2-1,TRBD1,-,TGTGCCAGCAGCCGGGACAGGAACAATGAGCAGTTCTTC,CASSRDRNNEQFF
TRBV7-8,TRBJ1-1,TRBD1,-,TGTGCCAGCTTAGTAGGGGGACAGCTGAACACTGAAGCTTTCTTT,CASLVGGQLNTEAFF
TRBV28,TRBJ1-5,-,once,TGTGCCAGCAGTTTAGAACAGGGAATGAAAGGGAATCAGCCCCAGCATTTT,CASSLEQGMKGNQPQHF
TRBV3-1/TRBV3-2,TRBJ1-2,-,-,TGTGCCAGCAGCCACTATACGCGGGAGGAAGGTGGCTACACCTTC,CASSHYTREEGGYTF
TRBV27,TRBJ1-6,-,-,TGTGCCAGCAGCGATCAGGGTGGGAATTCACCCCTCCACTTT,CASSDQGGNSPLHF
TRBV5-5,TRBJ1-5,-,-,TGTGCCAGCAGCTTGCAGTTTAGCAATCAGCCCCAGCATTTT,CASSLQFSNQPQHF
TRBV3-1/TRBV3-2,TRBJ2-2,-,-,TGTGCCAGCAGCCAAGTTTCGGGGACCGGGGAGCTGTTTTTT,CASSQVSGTGELFF
TRBV15,TRBJ2-1,TRBD2,-,TGTGCCACCAGCCGATGGACTAGCGGGGGGACTCACAATGAGCAGTTCTTC,CATSRWTSGGTHNEQFF
TRBV6-1,TRBJ2-3,-,-,TGTGCCAGCAGTGAAGCGGGCCGTACAGATACGCAGTATTTT,CASSEAGRTDTQYF
TRBV28,TRBJ1-1,TRBD1,-,TGTGCCAGCAGGCTGACAGGGGGGAACACTGAAGCTTTCTTT,CASRLTGGNTEAFF
TRBV5-6,TRBJ2-6,-,-,TGTGCCAGCAGCGGTGACTATGGGGCCAACGTCCTGACTTTC,CASSGDYGANVLTF
TRBV9,TRBJ2-7,TRBD1,once,TGTGCCAGCAGCCCTCGGGACAGTCGGTACGAGCAGTACTTC,CASSPRDSRYEQYF
TRBV19,TRBJ1-4,-,-,TGTGCCAGTAGCCCCTACGGGGAAAAACTGTTTTTT,CASSPYGEKLFF
TRBV7-3,TRBJ2-2,-,-,TGTGCCAGCAGCTTTAACGGCCGGGTGTCCGGGGAGCTGTTTTTT,CASSFNGRVSGELFF
TRBV19,TRBJ1-5,-,-,TGTGCCAGTAGGGAAGGGGTTTTGGGCAATCAGCCCCAGCATTTT,CASREGVLGNQPQHF
TRBV19,TRBJ1-5,TRBD1,-,TGTGCCAGTCCCCCCGACGGGACAGGGCCTAATCAGCCCCAGCATTTT,CASPPDGTGPNQPQHF
TRBV7-9,TRBJ1-4,TRBD1,once,TGTGCCAGCAGCTCGACAGGGGGCTTTGAAAAACTGTTTTTT,CASSSTGGFEKLFF
TRBV28,TRBJ2-5,TRBD1,-,TGTGCCAGCAGCAGGAGTGGACAGGGGGTGGGAGAGACCCAGTACTTC,CASSRSGQGVGETQYF
TRBV7-3,TRBJ2-1,TRBD2,-,TGTGCCAGCAGCTTACGTAGCGGGCCTGGCGGTGAGCAGTTCTTC,CASSLRSGPGGEQFF
TRBV9,TRBJ2-2,-,-,TGTGCCAGCAGCCCCTTGGCCGGGGTTGAAGCCGGGGAGCTGTTTTTT,CASSPLAGVEAGELFF
TRBV6-2/TRBV6-3,TRBJ2-1,-,-,TGTGCCAGCACCCCGCGGGCGGGGAGGAAAGACTACAATGAGCAGTTCTTC,CASTPRAGRKDYNEQFF